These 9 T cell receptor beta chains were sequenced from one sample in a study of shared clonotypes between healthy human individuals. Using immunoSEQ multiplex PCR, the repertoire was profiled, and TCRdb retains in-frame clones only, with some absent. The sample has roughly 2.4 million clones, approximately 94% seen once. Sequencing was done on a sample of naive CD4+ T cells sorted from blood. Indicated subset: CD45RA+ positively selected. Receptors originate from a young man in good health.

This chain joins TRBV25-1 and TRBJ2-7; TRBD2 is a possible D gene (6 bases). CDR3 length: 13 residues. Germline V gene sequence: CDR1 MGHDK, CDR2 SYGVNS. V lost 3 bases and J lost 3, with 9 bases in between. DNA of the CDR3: TGTGCCAGCAGTGATGGGGGGTTCTACGAGCAGTACTTC. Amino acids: CASSDGGFYEQYF.

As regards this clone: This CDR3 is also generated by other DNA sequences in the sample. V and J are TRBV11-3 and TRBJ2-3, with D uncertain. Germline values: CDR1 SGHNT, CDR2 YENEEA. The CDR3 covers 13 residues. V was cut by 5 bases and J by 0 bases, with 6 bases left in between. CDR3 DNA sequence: TGTGCCAGCAGCCTCGGGAGCACAGATACGCAGTATTTT. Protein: CASSLGSTDTQYF.

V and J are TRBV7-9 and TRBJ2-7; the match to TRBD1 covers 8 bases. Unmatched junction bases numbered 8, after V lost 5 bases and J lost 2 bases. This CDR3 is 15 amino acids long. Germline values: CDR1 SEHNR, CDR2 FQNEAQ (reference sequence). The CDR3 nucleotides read TGTGCCAGCAGCCCGGGCGAGACAGGGGCCTACGAGCAGTACTTC. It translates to CASSPGETGAYEQYF.

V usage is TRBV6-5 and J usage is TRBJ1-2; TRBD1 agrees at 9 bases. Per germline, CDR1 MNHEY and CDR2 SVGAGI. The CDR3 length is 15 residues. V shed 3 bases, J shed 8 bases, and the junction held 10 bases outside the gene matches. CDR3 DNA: TGTGCCAGCAGTTATTCCCATAGACAGGGGGAAGGCTACACCTTC. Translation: CASSYSHRQGEGYTF.

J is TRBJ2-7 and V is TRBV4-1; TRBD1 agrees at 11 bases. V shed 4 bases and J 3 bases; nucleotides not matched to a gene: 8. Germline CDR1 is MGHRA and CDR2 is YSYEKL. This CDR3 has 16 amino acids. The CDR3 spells CASSLLRTGGFYEQYF. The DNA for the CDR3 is TGCGCCAGCAGCCTCTTAAGGACAGGGGGCTTCTACGAGCAGTACTTC.

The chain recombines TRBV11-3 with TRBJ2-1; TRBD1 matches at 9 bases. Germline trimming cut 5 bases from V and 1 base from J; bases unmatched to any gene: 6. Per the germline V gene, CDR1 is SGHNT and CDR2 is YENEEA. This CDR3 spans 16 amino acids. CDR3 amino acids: CASSGVDRGSYNEQFF. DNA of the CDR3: TGTGCCAGCAGCGGCGTCGACAGGGGGTCCTACAATGAGCAGTTCTTC. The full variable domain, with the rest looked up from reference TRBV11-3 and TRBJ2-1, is EAGVVQSPRYKIIEKKQPVAFWCNPISGHNTLYWYLQNLGQGPELLIRYENEEAVDDSQLPKDRFSAERLKGVDSTLKIQPAELGDSAVYLCASSGVDRGSYNEQFFGPGTRLTVL.

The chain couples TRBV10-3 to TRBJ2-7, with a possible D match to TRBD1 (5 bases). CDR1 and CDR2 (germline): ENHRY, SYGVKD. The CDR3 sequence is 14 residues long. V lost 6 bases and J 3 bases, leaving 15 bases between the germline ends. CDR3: CAISERTDNYEQYF. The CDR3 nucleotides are TGTGCCATCAGCGAACGTACGGACAACTACGAGCAGTACTTC.

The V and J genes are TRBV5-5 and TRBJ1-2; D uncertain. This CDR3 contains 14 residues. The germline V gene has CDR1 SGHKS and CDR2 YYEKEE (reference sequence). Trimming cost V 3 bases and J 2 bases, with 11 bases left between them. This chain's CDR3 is CASSSPAGNYGYTF. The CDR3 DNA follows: TGTGCCAGCAGCTCCCCCGCCGGAAACTATGGCTACACCTTC.

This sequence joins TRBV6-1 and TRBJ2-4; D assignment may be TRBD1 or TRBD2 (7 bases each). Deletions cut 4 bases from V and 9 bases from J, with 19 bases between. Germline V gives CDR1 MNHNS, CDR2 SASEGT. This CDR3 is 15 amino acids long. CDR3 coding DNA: TGTGCCAGCAGTGCCTCTGGGAGGGGGCCATCCATTCAGTACTTC. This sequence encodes CASSASGRGPSIQYF.